This T cell receptor beta chain was captured in a study of early T cells in non-severe SARS-CoV-2 infection. Study overall: Chains stayed unpaired after sequencing of bulk RNA from unsorted whole blood.

Findings and limits, study-wide: Missing private and CD4 specificities, VDJdb matching favored anti-spike CD8 responses.

Unique molecular identifiers were added to individual cDNA molecules. MiXCR, applied by TCRdb to the 5' RACE reads, yields one record per CDR3 protein. The sample has 70,000 to 85,000 distinct CDR3 sequences, roughly 12% seen once. Turning to this clonotype: What it recognizes is unknown.

The CDR3 loop spans 15 amino acids. Germline V gene data show CDR1 as MNHEY and CDR2 as SMNVEV (reference sequence). The V end lost 0 bases, the J end lost 4 bases, and 12 bases lay between the germline ends. The chain carries TRBV27 and TRBJ1-2; D unresolved. Sequenced input: whole blood. This clonotype originated in an adult who was a healthcare worker with PCR-confirmed SARS-CoV-2 infection or an uninfected control (not recorded which). The CDR3 DNA is TGTGCCAGCAGTTTATCCCCCTACAGTCCCTATGGCTACACCTTC. It encodes CASSLSPYSPYGYTF.